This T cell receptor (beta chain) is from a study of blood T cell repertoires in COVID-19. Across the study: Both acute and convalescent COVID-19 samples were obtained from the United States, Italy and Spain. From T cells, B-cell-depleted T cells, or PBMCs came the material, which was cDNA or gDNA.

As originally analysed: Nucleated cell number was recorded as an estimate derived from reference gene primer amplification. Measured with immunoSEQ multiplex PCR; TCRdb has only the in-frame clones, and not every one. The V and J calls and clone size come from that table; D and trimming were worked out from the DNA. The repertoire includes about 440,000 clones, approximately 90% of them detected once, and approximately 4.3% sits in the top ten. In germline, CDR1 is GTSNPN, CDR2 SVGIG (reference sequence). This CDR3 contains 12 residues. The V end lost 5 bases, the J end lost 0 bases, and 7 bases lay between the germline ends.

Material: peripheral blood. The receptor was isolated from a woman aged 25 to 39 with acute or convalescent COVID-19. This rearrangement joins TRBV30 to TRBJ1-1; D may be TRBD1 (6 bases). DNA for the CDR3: TGTGCCTGGGGACAGATGAACACTGAAGCTTTCTTT. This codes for CAWGQMNTEAFF.